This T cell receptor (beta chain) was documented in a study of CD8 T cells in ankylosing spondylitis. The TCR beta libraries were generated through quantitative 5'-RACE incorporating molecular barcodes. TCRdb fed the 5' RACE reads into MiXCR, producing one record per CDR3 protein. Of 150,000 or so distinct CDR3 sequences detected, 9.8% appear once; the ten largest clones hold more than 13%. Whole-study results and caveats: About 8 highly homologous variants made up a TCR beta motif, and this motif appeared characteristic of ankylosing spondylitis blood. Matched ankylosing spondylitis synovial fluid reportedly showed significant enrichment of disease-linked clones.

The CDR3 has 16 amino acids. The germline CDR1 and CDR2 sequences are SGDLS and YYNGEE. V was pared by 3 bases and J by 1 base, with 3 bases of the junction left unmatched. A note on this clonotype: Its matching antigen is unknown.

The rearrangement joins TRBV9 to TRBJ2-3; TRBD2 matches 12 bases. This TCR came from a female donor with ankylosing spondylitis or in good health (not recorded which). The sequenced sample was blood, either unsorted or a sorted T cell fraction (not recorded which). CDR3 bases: TGTGCCAGCAGCGCTCCTAGCGGGGGGGGCACAGATACGCAGTATTTT. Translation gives CASSAPSGGGTDTQYF.